This T cell receptor beta chain is from a study of T cell clonotyping in hematopoietic cell transplantation. Turning to the study itself: Cytoreduction preceded collection of pretransplant recipient samples.

About this clone: Its target is not known.

Regarding time point: recipient sample about 28 days before transplant, after cytoreduction. The CDR3 totals 15 residues. Between the trimmed V and J ends, which lost 1 base and 5 bases, there was a span of 14 bases. The germline V gene encodes CDR1 SGHTA and CDR2 FQGNSA. Overall study findings and caveats: Higher Inverse Simpson Index values in graft donor and pretransplant recipient predicted broader posttransplant TCR diversity. No sorting was done, leaving CD4 and CD8 contributions mixed. At the given depth, recipient repertoires were over 97% de novo clonotypes.

The protocol was immunoSEQ multiplex PCR, while the TCRdb copy is restricted to in-frame clones and leaves out a portion. The sample carries tens of thousands of clones, around 84% recorded once. The clonotype originates from a man aged 60-69 years with acute myeloid leukemia. Some clones in this sample may be carry-over from other donors' samples. V is TRBV7-2 and J is TRBJ2-5, with D tentatively TRBD2 (6 bases). This material consisted of peripheral blood mononuclear cells, taken before stem cell transplant. The CDR3 loop is CASSLERLAWETQYF. Written as DNA, the CDR3 is TGTGCCAGCAGCTTAGAGCGGCTAGCGTGGGAGACCCAGTACTTC.